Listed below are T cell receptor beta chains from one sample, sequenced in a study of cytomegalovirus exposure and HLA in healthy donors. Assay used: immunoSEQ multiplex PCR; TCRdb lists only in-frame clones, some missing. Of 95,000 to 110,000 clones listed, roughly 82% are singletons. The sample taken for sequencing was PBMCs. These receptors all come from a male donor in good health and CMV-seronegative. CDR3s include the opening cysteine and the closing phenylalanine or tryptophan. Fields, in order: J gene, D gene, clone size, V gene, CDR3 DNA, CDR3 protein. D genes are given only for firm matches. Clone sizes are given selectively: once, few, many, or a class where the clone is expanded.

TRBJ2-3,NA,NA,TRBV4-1,TGCGCCAGCAGCCAAGCAGGAGGAGATACGCAGTATTTT,CASSQAGGDTQYF
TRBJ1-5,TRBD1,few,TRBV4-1,TGCGCCAGCAGCCAGCAGGACAGGGTAGTAGGTCAGCCCCAGCATTTT,CASSQQDRVVGQPQHF
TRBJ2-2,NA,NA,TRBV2,TGTGCCAGCAATGGATTCAGCGAGCTTCTTAACACCGGGGAGCTGTTTTTT,CASNGFSELLNTGELFF
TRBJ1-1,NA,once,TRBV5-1,TGCGCCAGCAGCTTGTATACCGCCTATGAAGCTTTCTTT,CASSLYTAYEAFF
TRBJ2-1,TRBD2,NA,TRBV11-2,TGTGCCAGCAGACCAACTAGCGGGAGTAGTAATGAGCAGTTCTTC,CASRPTSGSSNEQFF
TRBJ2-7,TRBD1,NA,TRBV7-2,TGTGCCAGCACCATGGTACAGGGGGCATCCTACGAGCAGTACTTC,CASTMVQGASYEQYF
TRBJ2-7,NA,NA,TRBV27,TGTGCCAGCAGGCGGGCTCCAAGGTACGAGCAGTACTTC,CASRRAPRYEQYF
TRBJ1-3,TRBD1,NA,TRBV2,TGTGCCAGCAGTGAGACAGGGGAAAACACCATATATTTT,CASSETGENTIYF
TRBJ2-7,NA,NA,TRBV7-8,TGTGCCAGCAGCTTCGACAGAGCCTACGAGCAGTACTTC,CASSFDRAYEQYF
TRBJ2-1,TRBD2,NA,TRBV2,TGTGCCAGCAGTGTCGAGCGGGAGGGCTACAATGAGCAGTTCTTC,CASSVEREGYNEQFF